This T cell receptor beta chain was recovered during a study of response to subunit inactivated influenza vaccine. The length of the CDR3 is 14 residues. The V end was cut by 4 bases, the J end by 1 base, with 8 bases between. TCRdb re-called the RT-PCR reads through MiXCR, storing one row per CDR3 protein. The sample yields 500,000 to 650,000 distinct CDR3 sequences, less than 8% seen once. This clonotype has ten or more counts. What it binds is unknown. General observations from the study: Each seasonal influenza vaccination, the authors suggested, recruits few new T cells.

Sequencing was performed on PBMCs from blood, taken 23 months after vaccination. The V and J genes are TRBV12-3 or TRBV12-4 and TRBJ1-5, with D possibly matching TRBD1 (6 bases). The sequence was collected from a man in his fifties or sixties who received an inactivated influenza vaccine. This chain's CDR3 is CASSWGRSNQPQHF. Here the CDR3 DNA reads TGTGCCAGCAGTTGGGGGCGGAGCAATCAGCCCCAGCATTTT.